Here is one T cell receptor (beta chain) with its context. It has no known antigen specificity. Base-call qualities are not available, and no considerably larger clone is one nucleotide away. This sample is part of a study of preoperative IRX-2 immunotherapy in early breast cancer (dated by TCRdb to the late 2010s). Libraries were constructed by the immunoSEQ multiplex PCR assay. This immuneACCESS table, as held by TCRdb, lists in-frame sequences with V and J called but not all clones. Of the missing ones, under half trace to an unresolved V gene in checked studies; the others have no known cause. This sample gives about 62,000 clones in total; approximately 94% of them show up just once. The ten largest clones represent roughly 1.5% of the sample. CDR1 and CDR2, per the germline V gene, are SGHDT and YYEEEE. V lost 0 bases and J lost 0 bases; the stretch between them is 1 base long. From its cysteine to its phenylalanine, the CDR3 spans 13 amino acids. Left in the record is the CDR3 DNA by itself, 39 bases read in frame from the first base.

The treatment or condition label, read with the paper, signifies: preoperative locoregional IRX-2 cytokine immunotherapy. The samples were obtained from a phase Ib study that tested preoperative, locoregional IRX-2 cytokine immunotherapy designed to prime immune responses. The donors were early-stage breast cancer patients who were given IRX-2 prior to surgery. The biological material was taken from a patient treated with IRX-2 immunotherapy. The chain is made from TRBV5-6 and TRBJ2-1, with the D gene not confidently named. The clonotype was recovered from a human donor with breast cancer. For the CDR3, the sequence is CASSLVSYNEQFF. The nucleotide sequence is TGTGCCAGCAGCTTGGTCTCCTACAATGAGCAGTTCTTC.